This entry features one T cell receptor beta chain sequence. The entry originates in a study of blood T cell repertoires in COVID-19. Measured with immunoSEQ multiplex PCR; TCRdb has only the in-frame clones, and not every one. The sample lists under 130,000 clones; 70% to 90% were seen once. Per the germline V gene, CDR1 is MNHNY and CDR2 is SVGAGI (reference sequence). V lost 7 bases and J 0 bases, leaving 16 bases between the germline ends. The CDR3 sequence is 15 residues long. This chain uses TRBV6-6 with TRBJ2-7; possibly TRBD2 for D (5 bases). This sequence originates from a man aged 50-59 years in a cohort sampled during active COVID-19. Sample: peripheral blood. CDR3 loop: CASTQSPGVSYEQYF. The CDR3 coding sequence is TGTGCCAGCACCCAGAGTCCCGGGGTCTCCTACGAGCAGTACTTC.